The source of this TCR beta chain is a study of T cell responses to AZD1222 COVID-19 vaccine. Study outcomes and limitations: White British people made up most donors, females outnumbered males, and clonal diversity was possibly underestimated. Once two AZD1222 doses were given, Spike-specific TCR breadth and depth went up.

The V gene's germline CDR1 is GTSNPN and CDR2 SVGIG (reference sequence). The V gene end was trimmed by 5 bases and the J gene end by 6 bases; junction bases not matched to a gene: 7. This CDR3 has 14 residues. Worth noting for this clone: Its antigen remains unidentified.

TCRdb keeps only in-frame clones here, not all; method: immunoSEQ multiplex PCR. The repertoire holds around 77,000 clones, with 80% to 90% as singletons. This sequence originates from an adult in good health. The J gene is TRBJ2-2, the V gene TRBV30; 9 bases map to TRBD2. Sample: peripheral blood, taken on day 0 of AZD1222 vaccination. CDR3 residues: CAWEAGGGAGELFF. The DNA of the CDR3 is TGTGCCTGGGAAGCGGGGGGAGGTGCCGGGGAGCTGTTTTTT. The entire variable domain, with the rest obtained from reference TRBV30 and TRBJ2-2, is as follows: SQTIHQWPATLVQPVGSPLSLECTVEGTSNPNLYWYRQAAGRGLQLLFYSVGIGQISSEVPQNLSASRPQDRQFILSSKKLLLSDSGFYLCAWEAGGGAGELFFGEGSRLTVL.